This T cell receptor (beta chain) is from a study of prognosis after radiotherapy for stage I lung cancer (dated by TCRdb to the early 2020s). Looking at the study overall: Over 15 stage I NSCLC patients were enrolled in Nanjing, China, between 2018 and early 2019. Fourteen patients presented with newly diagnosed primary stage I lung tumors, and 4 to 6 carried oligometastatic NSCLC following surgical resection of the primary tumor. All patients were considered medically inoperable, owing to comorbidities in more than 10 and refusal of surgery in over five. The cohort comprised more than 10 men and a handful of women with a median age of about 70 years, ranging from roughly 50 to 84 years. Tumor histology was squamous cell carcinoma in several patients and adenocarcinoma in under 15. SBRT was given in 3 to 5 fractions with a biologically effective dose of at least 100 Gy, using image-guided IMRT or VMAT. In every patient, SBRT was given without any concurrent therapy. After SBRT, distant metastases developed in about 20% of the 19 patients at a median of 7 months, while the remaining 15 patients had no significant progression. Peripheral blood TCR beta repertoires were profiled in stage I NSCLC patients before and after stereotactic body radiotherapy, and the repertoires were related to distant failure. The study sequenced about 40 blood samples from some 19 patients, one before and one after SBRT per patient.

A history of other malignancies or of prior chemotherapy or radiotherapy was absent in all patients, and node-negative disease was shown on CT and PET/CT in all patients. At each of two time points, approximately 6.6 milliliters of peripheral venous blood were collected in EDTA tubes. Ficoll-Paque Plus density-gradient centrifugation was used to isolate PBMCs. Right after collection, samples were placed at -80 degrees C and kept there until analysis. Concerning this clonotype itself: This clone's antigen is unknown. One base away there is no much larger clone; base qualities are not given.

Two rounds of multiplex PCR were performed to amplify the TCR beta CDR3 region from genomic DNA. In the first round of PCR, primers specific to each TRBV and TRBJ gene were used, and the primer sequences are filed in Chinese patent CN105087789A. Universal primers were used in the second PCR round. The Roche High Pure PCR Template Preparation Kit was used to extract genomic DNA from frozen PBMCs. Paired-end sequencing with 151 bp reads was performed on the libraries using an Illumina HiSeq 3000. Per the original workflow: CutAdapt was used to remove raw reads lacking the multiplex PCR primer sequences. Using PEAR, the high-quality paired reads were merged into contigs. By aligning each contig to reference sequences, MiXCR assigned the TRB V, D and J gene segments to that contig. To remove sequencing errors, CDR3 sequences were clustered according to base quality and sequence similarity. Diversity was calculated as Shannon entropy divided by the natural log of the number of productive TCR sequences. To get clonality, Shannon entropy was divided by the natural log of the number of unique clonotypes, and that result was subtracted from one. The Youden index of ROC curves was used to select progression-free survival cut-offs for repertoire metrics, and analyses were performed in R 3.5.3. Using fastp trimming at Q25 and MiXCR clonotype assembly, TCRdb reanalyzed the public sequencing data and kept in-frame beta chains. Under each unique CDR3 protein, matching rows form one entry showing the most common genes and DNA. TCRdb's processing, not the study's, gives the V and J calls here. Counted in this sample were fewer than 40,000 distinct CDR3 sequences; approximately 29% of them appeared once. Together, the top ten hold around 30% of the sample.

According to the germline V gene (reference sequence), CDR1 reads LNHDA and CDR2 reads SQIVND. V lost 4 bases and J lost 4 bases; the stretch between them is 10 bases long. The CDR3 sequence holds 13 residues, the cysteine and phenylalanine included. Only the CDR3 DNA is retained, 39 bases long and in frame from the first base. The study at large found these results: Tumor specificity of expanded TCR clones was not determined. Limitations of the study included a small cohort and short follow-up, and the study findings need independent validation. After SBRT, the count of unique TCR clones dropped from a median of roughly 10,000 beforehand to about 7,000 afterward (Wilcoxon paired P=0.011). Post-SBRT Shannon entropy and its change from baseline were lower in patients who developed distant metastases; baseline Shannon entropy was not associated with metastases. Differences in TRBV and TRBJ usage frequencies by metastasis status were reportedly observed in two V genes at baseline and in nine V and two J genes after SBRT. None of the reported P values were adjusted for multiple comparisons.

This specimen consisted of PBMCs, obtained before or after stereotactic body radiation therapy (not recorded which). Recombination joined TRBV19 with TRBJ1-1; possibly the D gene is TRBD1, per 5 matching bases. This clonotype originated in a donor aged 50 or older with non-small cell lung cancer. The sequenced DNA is TGTGCCAGTAGTAGGAGGGGAGCCACTGAAGCTTTCTTT. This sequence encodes CASSRRGATEAFF.